This T cell receptor beta chain was documented in a study of metastatic and nonmetastatic thyroid tumors. Via MiXCR, TCRdb re-called the PCR reads. The sample holds about 69,000 clones; about 14% are singletons and the top ten take approximately 7%. Every patient was untreated before thyroid surgery. This CDR3 spans 17 amino acids. V lost 4 bases, J lost 8 bases, and 13 bases stayed unmatched. Germline-derived CDR1 and CDR2 are SGDLS and YYNGEE. This clone occurred many times. Source material: blood. This TCR was recovered from a male donor with papillary thyroid cancer or a benign thyroid nodule (not recorded which). Some clones in this sample may be carry-over from other donors' samples. The chain employs TRBV9 and TRBJ2-1, with 12 bases matching TRBD2. CDR3 nucleotide sequence: TGTGCCAGCAGCCCGAGCCCCACTAGCGGGAGGCAGGATGAGCAGTTCTTC. Protein sequence: CASSPSPTSGRQDEQFF.